The entry that follows covers one TCR beta chain sequence. No antigen is known for it. Naive-designated CD8 cells lacked CD45RO, were positively enriched for CCR7, and omitted terminally differentiated effector memory CD45RA+ cells. The data stem from a study of shared clonotypes between healthy human individuals. At the level of the study: Three plates each covered CD4 naive and memory; CD8 naive two, CD8 memory one.

In germline, CDR1 is MNHNS, CDR2 SASEGT. This CDR3 spans 15 amino acids. V was shortened by 7 bases and J by 0 bases, with 13 bases between the two germline ends. The run depth of the assay was deep. When replicate PCRs were run on sorted subsets, they used around 200 ng DNA, approximately 27,000 T cell genomes. Here immunoSEQ multiplex PCR was the method, and the copy in TCRdb shows in-frame clones only, minus some. Among hundreds of thousands of clones, roughly 96% were seen once, and the ten largest hold over 0.2%. Regarding the study as a whole: Blood was the only sampled material, and tissue repertoires likely differ.

The receptor's source is a man aged 30-40 years in good health. This rearrangement joins TRBV6-1 to TRBJ2-1; D possibly corresponds to TRBD2 (6 bases). The sequenced sample consisted of naive CD8+ T cells sorted from blood. The CDR3 here is CASNGRLSSYNEQFF. The CDR3 nucleotides are TGTGCCAGCAACGGGAGATTGAGCTCCTACAATGAGCAGTTCTTC.